These 6 T cell receptor beta chains originate from one sample sequenced in a study of CD8+ T cells in alopecia areata. RNA extraction and reverse transcription yielded cDNA as sequencing template. Assay used: immunoSEQ multiplex PCR; TCRdb lists only in-frame clones, some missing. The table has about 64,000 clones, more than 45% seen once; the top ten hold roughly 22%. Noted treatment: oral pan-JAK inhibitor, 5-10 mg twice daily. The sequences come from CD8+ T cells sorted from blood, collected between weeks 36 and 40, from a patient treated with tofacitinib. The receptors come from a human donor with alopecia areata.

This clone showed up just a few times. Since a much larger clone is just one base distant, this may be a read error. CDR3 bases: TGCGCCCGCAGCCAAGAAGGAGGGGGGGGAAACGAGCAGTACTTC. Its translation: CARSQEGGGGNEQYF. The chain employs TRBV4-1 and TRBJ2-7; TRBD2 is a possible D gene (7 bases). This CDR3 is built from 15 residues. Germline V gene data show CDR1 as MGHRA and CDR2 as YSYEKL.

This clone is a singleton in its sample. The rearrangement uses TRBV2 and TRBJ2-3, with D unresolved. Looked up from germline, CDR1 is SNHLY and CDR2 is FYNNEI. Trimming left V 3 bases short and J 4 bases short, with 8 bases between. CDR3 length: 13 amino acids. The CDR3 bases are TGTGCCAGCAGTGAGTTTTTAGCAGATACGCAGTATTTT. This sequence encodes CASSEFLADTQYF.

This clone showed up just a few times. The gene calls are TRBV28 and TRBJ2-7, with D hard to call. There are 11 residues in the CDR3. The germline V gene encodes CDR1 MDHEN and CDR2 SYDVKM. Trimming took 2 bases from V and 6 from J, leaving 5 bases between them. CDR3 amino acids: CASSLVPEQYF. The CDR3 DNA reads TGTGCCAGCAGTTTAGTTCCCGAGCAGTACTTC.

This clone was counted only a few times. The chain couples TRBV2 to TRBJ2-7; either TRBD1 or TRBD2 may supply D (5 bases each). Germline CDR1 reads SNHLY; CDR2 reads FYNNEI. Trimming shortened V by 3 bases and J by 0 bases, and 12 bases separated the two germline ends. The CDR3 runs 15 residues. The CDR3, as DNA: TGTGCCAGCAGTGAGGGGCGGGCGATCTCCTACGAGCAGTACTTC. Translation gives CASSEGRAISYEQYF.

The gene calls are TRBV30 and TRBJ1-1, with a weak D call TRBD1 (5 bases). V lost 2 bases, J lost 4 bases, and 8 bases lay in between. This CDR3 region has 12 residues. The germline CDR1 and CDR2 sequences are GTSNPN and SVGIG (reference sequence). CDR3 sequence: CAWSWGGTEAFF. The DNA of the CDR3 is TGTGCCTGGAGTTGGGGGGGCACTGAAGCTTTCTTT.

The V gene is TRBV30, the J gene TRBJ2-3; tentatively, D is TRBD2 (5 bases). The germline V and J ends were trimmed by 4 bases and 4 bases, with 15 bases remaining between them. CDR3 size: 14 residues. The germline V gene has CDR1 GTSNPN and CDR2 SVGIG (reference sequence). CDR3 DNA: TGTGCCTGGATCTCGGATGGAGGTCCAGATACGCAGTATTTT. It yields the protein CAWISDGGPDTQYF. The full variable domain, completed using reference TRBV30 and TRBJ2-3, is SQTIHQWPATLVQPVGSPLSLECTVEGTSNPNLYWYRQAAGRGLQLLFYSVGIGQISSEVPQNLSASRPQDRQFILSSKKLLLSDSGFYLCAWISDGGPDTQYFGPGTRLTVL.